These 20 T cell receptor beta chains share one sample of origin, sequenced in a study of control samples from healthy donors and cancer patients. Method: immunoSEQ multiplex PCR; TCRdb's copy keeps in-frame clones and lacks some. The table includes about 89,000 clones, over 65% detected once. The specimen sequenced was blood. The receptors originated from a middle-aged woman in good health.

Only one count was recorded for this clone. The rearrangement joins TRBV5-1 to TRBJ2-7, with 9 bases matching TRBD1. CDR1 is SGHRS and CDR2 is YFSETQ in the germline V gene. V trimming: 5 bases; J trimming: 2 bases; junction bases outside the gene matches: 8. This CDR3 has 15 residues. The CDR3 DNA reads as TGCGCCAGCAGGGGCACAGGGGGCCATCCCTACGAGCAGTACTTC. This sequence encodes CASRGTGGHPYEQYF.

The V gene is TRBV6-5, the J gene TRBJ1-1; 9 nucleotides match TRBD1. This CDR3 is built from 14 residues. Germline CDR1 reads MNHEY; CDR2 reads SVGAGI. Trimming took 5 bases from V and 5 from J; bases not matched to a gene: 6. The CDR3 sequence: CASSTQGARTEAFF. In nucleotides, the CDR3 is TGTGCCAGCAGTACACAGGGGGCTAGGACTGAAGCTTTCTTT.

The chain recombines TRBV24-1 with TRBJ1-2; D gene unclear. V was shortened by 9 bases and J by 7 bases, with 23 bases between the two germline ends. Germline-derived CDR1 and CDR2 are KGHDR and SFDVKD. The CDR3 consists of 15 residues. Here the CDR3 DNA reads TGTGCCACCCGAATGGTACAGATTAAGGTAAGTGGCTACACCTTC. Translating it yields CATRMVQIKVSGYTF.

V gene TRBV10-1 combines with J gene TRBJ1-1; 7 positions agree with TRBD1. This CDR3 has 13 residues. Germline CDR1 WNHNN, CDR2 SYGVQD (reference sequence). V gave up 3 bases and J gave up 6 bases; unmatched junction bases: 4. Here the CDR3 reads CASSDPGQAEAFF. DNA of the CDR3: TGCGCCAGCAGTGACCCCGGACAGGCTGAAGCTTTCTTT.

The rearrangement joins TRBV5-4 to TRBJ2-3, with 7 positions matching TRBD1. With 3 bases clipped from V and 6 bases from J, the junction kept 10 bases outside the gene matches. Germline V CDR1 and CDR2: SGHNT, YYREEE (reference sequence). The CDR3 runs 15 residues. In DNA, the CDR3 is TGTGCCAGCAGCTCCGGGACAGTAGCGCGGGATACGCAGTATTTT. Protein product: CASSSGTVARDTQYF.

J is TRBJ2-7 and V is TRBV6-2 or TRBV6-3; 8 bases align to TRBD1. Germline values: CDR1 MNHEY, CDR2 SVGEGT. V was pared by 6 bases and J by 6 bases, with 19 bases of the junction left unmatched. This CDR3 comprises 17 residues. The CDR3 spells CASSRGQGRRDEAEQYF. As DNA, the CDR3 is TGTGCCAGCAGCCGCGGACAGGGCAGGAGGGACGAGGCCGAGCAGTACTTC.

A few counts support this clone. The V gene is TRBV3-1 (or the pseudogene TRBV3-2), the J gene TRBJ1-5; possible D gene TRBD1, 5 bases. Trimming took 0 bases from V and 6 from J, leaving 6 bases between them. This CDR3 is built from 13 residues. Germline V CDR1 and CDR2: LGHDT, YNNKEL (reference sequence). The CDR3, as DNA: TGTGCCAGCAGCCAAGATCAGGGTCAGCCCCAGCATTTT. This gives the protein CASSQDQGQPQHF.

The genes are TRBV10-3 and TRBJ1-2, with a tentative D call TRBD1 (6 bases). Germline lookup yields CDR1 ENHRY and CDR2 SYGVKD. The CDR3 has 14 residues. V lost 2 bases and J lost 8, with 15 bases in between. The DNA for the CDR3 is TGTGCCATCAGTGAGGCAGGGGTTAGTGGGGGCTACACCTTC. This gives the protein CAISEAGVSGGYTF.

The chain recombines TRBV12-5 with TRBJ1-1; D not certain. Germline V CDR1 and CDR2: LGHNT, FRNRAP. This CDR3 has 13 residues. V was trimmed by 4 bases and J by 14 bases, leaving 20 bases between them. The CDR3 loop is CASGSTSSRVVFF. DNA for the CDR3: TGTGCTAGTGGTTCGACTTCCAGTAGGGTGGTGTTCTTT.

The chain links TRBV12-5 to TRBJ2-3; 9 bases are a match to TRBD1. Germline values: CDR1 LGHNT, CDR2 FRNRAP. The CDR3 loop spans 16 amino acids. V was pared by 5 bases and J by 3 bases, with 9 bases of the junction left unmatched. CDR3 in amino acids: CASGHLQGAETDTQYF. CDR3 nucleotide sequence: TGTGCTAGTGGTCACCTACAGGGGGCTGAAACAGATACGCAGTATTTT.

The gene calls are TRBV7-8 and TRBJ2-2, with a weak D call TRBD1 (5 bases). V gave up 6 bases and J gave up 2 bases, with 10 bases separating them. The CDR3 totals 14 residues. Per germline, CDR1 SGHVS and CDR2 FQNEAQ. The CDR3 DNA is TGTGCCAGCAGTTCAGACAGAAACACCGGGGAGCTGTTTTTT. Translating gives CASSSDRNTGELFF.

J is TRBJ2-2 and V is TRBV3-1 (or the pseudogene TRBV3-2), with D possibly being TRBD2 (6 bases). Trimming took off 0 bases at V and 9 bases at J, with 11 bases between the two ends. From germline, CDR1 is LGHDT and CDR2 YNNKEL (reference sequence). CDR3 size: 14 residues. This chain's CDR3 is CASSQDRRGRELFF. In nucleotides, the CDR3 is TGTGCCAGCAGCCAAGATCGGCGGGGCCGGGAGCTGTTTTTT.

This sequence joins TRBV5-8 and TRBJ2-7; 12 bases are shared with TRBD2. This CDR3 has 16 amino acids. The V gene's germline CDR1 is SGHTS and CDR2 YDEGEE. Germline trimming cut 0 bases from V and 1 base from J; bases unmatched to any gene: 2. CDR3 nucleotides: TGTGCCAGCAGCTTGGGCCTAGCGGGGGGGTCCTACGAGCAGTACTTC. As protein: CASSLGLAGGSYEQYF.

The chain couples TRBV6-2 or TRBV6-3 to TRBJ1-5, with 7 bases matching TRBD1. Germline V lookup: CDR1 MNHEY, CDR2 SVGEGT. The trim removed 6 bases at V and 5 bases at J, leaving 13 bases unmatched. The CDR3 is 16 amino acids. The CDR3 nucleotides are TGTGCCAGCAGCTCCCAATGGGGGCAGGGGGATCAGCCCCAGCATTTT. This sequence encodes CASSSQWGQGDQPQHF.

The chain couples TRBV5-5 to TRBJ2-7; D is perhaps TRBD1 (5 bases). V shed 5 bases and J shed 3 bases, with 6 bases lying between them. This CDR3 region has 11 residues. The germline CDR1 and CDR2 sequences are SGHKS and YYEKEE (reference sequence). CDR3 in DNA: TGTGCCAGCAGAGGGGACTACGAGCAGTACTTC. As protein: CASRGDYEQYF.

This chain connects TRBV7-2 to TRBJ2-1; 9 bases map to TRBD1. Germline CDR1 reads SGHTA; CDR2 reads FQGNSA. The CDR3 runs 15 residues. Unmatched junction bases numbered 10, after V lost 5 bases and J lost 8 bases. The CDR3: CASSPRVGQGYEQFF. The CDR3 DNA follows: TGTGCCAGCAGCCCCAGGGTGGGACAGGGATATGAGCAGTTCTTC.

The chain has TRBV19 and TRBJ1-2; 7 bases agree with TRBD1. The CDR3 is 12 residues long. Germline assignment: CDR1 LNHDA and CDR2 SQIVND (reference sequence). V gave up 10 bases and J gave up 8 bases; unmatched junction bases: 10. DNA for the CDR3: TGTGCCATCAGGACAGGCTCCGGGGGCTACACCTTC. Protein: CAIRTGSGGYTF.

The V call is TRBV6-1, the J call TRBJ1-1; the D is unclear. Germline lookup yields CDR1 MNHNS and CDR2 SASEGT. The V and J ends lost 1 base and 11 bases respectively, with 17 bases between them. The CDR3 runs to 14 residues. The CDR3 DNA is TGTGCCAGCAGTGAAGAGGTCTGGGCCGCGGGCGCTTTCTTT. This sequence encodes CASSEEVWAAGAFF.

The chain is built from TRBV5-5 and TRBJ2-5, with D possibly TRBD2 on 5 matching bases. Germline V CDR1 and CDR2: SGHKS, YYEKEE (reference sequence). This CDR3 spans 16 amino acids. V lost 5 bases and J lost 2, with 19 bases in between. Here the CDR3 reads CASSQIPGLLQETQYF. Written as DNA, the CDR3 is TGTGCCAGCAGTCAAATCCCCGGACTGTTACAAGAGACCCAGTACTTC.

This clone was seen a few times. V and J are TRBV5-1 and TRBJ2-1, with no clear D. Trimming left V 2 bases short and J 7 bases short, with 16 bases between. Germline lookup yields CDR1 SGHRS and CDR2 YFSETQ. The CDR3 is made up of 15 amino acids. The CDR3, as DNA: TGCGCCAGCAGCTTCCTTACAGCGAATAAAAATGAGCAGTTCTTC. It translates to CASSFLTANKNEQFF.